The T cell receptor (beta chain) under discussion was sequenced for a study of spatial heterogeneity in lung cancer. A single record per CDR3 protein comes from TCRdb applying MiXCR to the 5' RACE reads. Among about 82,000 distinct CDR3 sequences listed, around 13% were seen once. This CDR3 is 16 amino acids long. Germline CDR1 LGHDT, CDR2 YNNKEL (reference sequence). V lost 1 base and J lost 2; bases outside the gene matches: 5. Sample time point: sample taken at primary tumor resection. Extraction of whole RNA from tumor, nontumor lung or frozen PBMC preceded unsorted sequencing. Many counts were recorded for this clonotype.

This receptor was taken from a male donor with early-stage non-small cell lung cancer. The chain links TRBV3-1 to TRBJ2-5; TRBD2 matches at 9 bases. The starting material was PBMCs, obtained at surgery. CDR3 bases: TGTGCCAGCAGCCAAGGCCTAGCGGGGCGTCAAGAGACCCAGTACTTC. Translating it yields CASSQGLAGRQETQYF.